These 27 T cell receptor beta chains were all obtained from the same sample, sequenced in a study of blood T cell repertoires in COVID-19. Measured with immunoSEQ multiplex PCR; TCRdb has only the in-frame clones, and not every one. The sample lists more than 200,000 clones, around 90% seen once, with approximately 2.6% in the top ten. The sample taken for sequencing was peripheral blood. The receptors come from a man between 25 and 39 years old with COVID-19, enrolled during active disease.

In nucleotides, the CDR3 is TGTGCCAGCAGAACCAGGTCCCCTCAGCCCCAGCATTTT. Translating gives CASRTRSPQPQHF. The chain combines TRBV6-6 with TRBJ1-5; the D is unclear. The germline V gene encodes CDR1 MNHNY and CDR2 SVGAGI (reference sequence). Trimming stripped 6 bases from V and 6 bases from J, with 12 bases between. The CDR3 sequence is 13 residues long.

J is TRBJ2-5 and V is TRBV18; 11 bases map to TRBD1. CDR1 and CDR2 from the germline V gene are KGHSH and LQKENI. CDR3 length: 15 residues. The ends lost 4 bases at V and 1 base at J; junction bases unmatched: 2. CDR3 sequence (DNA): TGTGCCAGCTCACTGGACAGGGGGCCCCAAGAGACCCAGTACTTC. The encoded protein is CASSLDRGPQETQYF.

The gene calls are TRBV19 and TRBJ2-3, with 7 bases fitting TRBD2. The CDR3 is 14 amino acids. Germline V gene data show CDR1 as LNHDA and CDR2 as SQIVND (reference sequence). V shed 3 bases, J shed 6 bases, and the junction held 6 bases outside the gene matches. The CDR3 sequence: CASSIWAGEDTQYF. DNA of the CDR3: TGTGCCAGTAGTATTTGGGCGGGGGAGGATACGCAGTATTTT.

This clone was counted a single time. The gene calls are TRBV27 and TRBJ1-1; 7 bases fit TRBD1. This CDR3 is 16 amino acids long. V lost 5 bases to trimming and J lost 6 bases; unmatched junction nucleotides: 15. Germline CDR1 and CDR2: MNHEY and SMNVEV (reference sequence). For the CDR3, the DNA is TGTGCCAGCAGTGTCCAAAAACAGGGGATAAAAGCTGAAGCTTTCTTT. Protein product: CASSVQKQGIKAEAFF.

The count of this clone is one. The chain uses TRBV27 and TRBJ2-7; 8 nucleotides align to TRBD1. CDR3 length equals 17 residues. Germline V gene data show CDR1 as MNHEY and CDR2 as SMNVEV (reference sequence). The V segment lost 5 bases and the J segment 3 bases; nucleotides outside the gene matches: 15. The CDR3 DNA is TGTGCCAGCAGTCCCGTTCCCGGGACAGGTCCTTTCTACGAGCAGTACTTC. This translates into CASSPVPGTGPFYEQYF.

V is TRBV10-3 and J is TRBJ2-1; 9 bases line up with TRBD2. This CDR3 is 14 amino acids long. V lost 7 bases to trimming and J lost 5 bases; unmatched junction nucleotides: 6. CDR1 and CDR2 from the germline V gene are ENHRY and SYGVKD. CDR3 in amino acids: CAINPAGGDNEQFF. As DNA, the CDR3 is TGTGCCATCAATCCAGCGGGAGGTGACAATGAGCAGTTCTTC.

This chain connects TRBV19 to TRBJ1-1; D is unclear. This CDR3 spans 16 amino acids. The germline CDR1 and CDR2 sequences are LNHDA and SQIVND (reference sequence). Trimming stripped 5 bases from V and 1 base from J, with 17 bases between. The CDR3 spells CASSSGFTIGNTEAFF. The DNA for the CDR3 is TGTGCCAGTAGTTCCGGGTTTACAATAGGGAACACTGAAGCTTTCTTT.

CDR3 sequence: CASSSYPGTDSGNTIYF. The CDR3 nucleotides read TGTGCCAGCAGTTCTTACCCCGGGACAGACTCTGGAAACACCATATATTTT. V is TRBV27 and J is TRBJ1-3; 7 bases are a match to TRBD1. The V and J ends lost 4 bases and 0 bases, in that order; junction bases with no gene match: 9. Germline values: CDR1 MNHEY, CDR2 SMNVEV (reference sequence). This CDR3 is built from 17 residues.

The chain carries TRBV27 and TRBJ2-7; perhaps TRBD1 as D (5 bases). This CDR3 is built from 14 residues. CDR1 and CDR2 (germline): MNHEY, SMNVEV (reference sequence). Trimming pared 6 bases from V and 0 bases from J, leaving 12 bases between. CDR3 sequence (DNA): TGTGCCAGCAGAGAGACAGTGAGCTCCTACGAGCAGTACTTC. It yields the protein CASRETVSSYEQYF.

This chain uses TRBV19 with TRBJ2-1; D is undetermined. The CDR3 covers 13 residues. V was trimmed by 6 bases and J by 0 bases, leaving 6 bases between them. CDR1 and CDR2 from the germline V gene are LNHDA and SQIVND (reference sequence). This CDR3 is CASSLSSYNEQFF. The DNA for the CDR3 is TGTGCCAGTAGCCTGAGCTCCTACAATGAGCAGTTCTTC.

This clone was found a few times. This chain connects TRBV19 to TRBJ2-1; 9 bases fit TRBD1. V shed 9 bases, J shed 7 bases, and the junction held 7 bases outside the gene matches. There are 13 residues in the CDR3. Germline loops: CDR1 LNHDA, CDR2 SQIVND (reference sequence). The DNA of the CDR3 is TGTGCCAGCACGGGACAGGGCATGAATGAGCAGTTCTTC. Protein sequence: CASTGQGMNEQFF.

The rearrangement uses TRBV4-3 and TRBJ2-1, with 10 nucleotides matching TRBD1. CDR1 is LGHNA, CDR2 YSLEER, per germline. V lost 4 bases to trimming and J lost 6 bases; unmatched junction nucleotides: 6. This CDR3 spans 15 amino acids. DNA of the CDR3: TGCGCCAGCAGCCTCCGACAGGGGGCATTCAATGAGCAGTTCTTC. This codes for CASSLRQGAFNEQFF.

The CDR3 region is CASRPGSGELFF. In DNA, the CDR3 is TGTGCCAGCCGGCCGGGGTCCGGGGAGCTGTTTTTT. The chain couples TRBV6-5 to TRBJ2-2; D perhaps matches TRBD2 (5 bases). This CDR3 is 12 amino acids long. The germline V and J ends were trimmed by 8 bases and 6 bases, with 10 bases remaining between them. Germline assignment: CDR1 MNHEY and CDR2 SVGAGI.

The V call is TRBV13, the J call TRBJ2-1; D ambiguous. Germline V gene sequence: CDR1 PRHDT, CDR2 FYEKMQ (reference sequence). V was clipped by 1 base and J by 5 bases, with 21 bases between them. This CDR3 comprises 18 residues. The CDR3 DNA reads as TGTGCCAGCAGCTTAGTTGTCATCCACACGATGTCCAACAATGAGCAGTTCTTC. This encodes CASSLVVIHTMSNNEQFF.

This clone was found once. This CDR3 is also generated by other DNA sequences in the sample. This chain uses TRBV15 with TRBJ2-7, with TRBD2 identical over 8 bases. CDR1 is LNHNV, CDR2 YYDKDF, per germline (reference sequence). V shed 0 bases and J 6 bases; nucleotides not matched to a gene: 7. The CDR3 consists of 15 residues. CDR3 sequence: CATSREQAGVGEQYF. DNA of the CDR3: TGTGCCACCAGCAGAGAACAAGCGGGAGTCGGCGAGCAGTACTTC.

The chain links TRBV4-3 to TRBJ2-7; 9 nucleotides line up with TRBD1. This CDR3 has 15 residues. The ends lost 0 bases at V and 4 bases at J; junction bases unmatched: 4. Germline values: CDR1 LGHNA, CDR2 YSLEER. The CDR3 coding sequence is TGCGCCAGCAGCCAAGAACAGGGGGCCCCTTACGAGCAGTACTTC. Translated: CASSQEQGAPYEQYF.

V gene TRBV19 combines with J gene TRBJ1-5, with 11 positions matching TRBD1. Germline trimming cut 7 bases from V and 2 bases from J; bases unmatched to any gene: 10. Germline loops: CDR1 LNHDA, CDR2 SQIVND (reference sequence). This CDR3 is 17 amino acids long. The CDR3 region has the DNA TGTGCCAGTACCACACTCGGGACAGGGGGGGGCAATCAGCCCCAGCATTTT. Translated: CASTTLGTGGGNQPQHF.

The chain carries TRBV27 and TRBJ2-7, with 15 bases aligning to TRBD2. Germline CDR1 MNHEY, CDR2 SMNVEV (reference sequence). V lost 0 bases to trimming and J lost 3 bases; unmatched junction nucleotides: 0. This CDR3 contains 16 residues. For the CDR3, the DNA is TGTGCCAGCAGTTTATCGGGACTAGCGGGAGGCTACGAGCAGTACTTC. It yields the protein CASSLSGLAGGYEQYF.

The chain has TRBV5-4 and TRBJ2-5; TRBD1 might be the D (6 bases). The germline V gene has CDR1 SGHNT and CDR2 YYREEE (reference sequence). Trimming stripped 5 bases from V and 5 bases from J, with 13 bases between. This CDR3 region has 13 residues. The CDR3 loop is CASSTGLGETQYF. CDR3 DNA sequence: TGTGCCAGCAGTACAGGGTTGGGGGAGACCCAGTACTTC. Full variable domain (remainder filled in from reference TRBV5-4 and TRBJ2-5): ETGVTQSPTHLIKTRGQQVTLRCSSQSGHNTVSWYQQALGQGPQFIFQYYREEENGRGNFPPRFSGLQFPNYSSELNVNALELDDSALYLCASSTGLGETQYFGPGTRLLVL.

The chain carries TRBV19 and TRBJ1-2; D unresolved. V was cut by 1 base and J by 4 bases, with 13 bases left in between. The CDR3 sequence is 15 residues long. From germline, CDR1 is LNHDA and CDR2 SQIVND (reference sequence). This CDR3 is CASSIGGGQPYGYTF. In nucleotides, the CDR3 is TGTGCCAGTAGTATAGGTGGCGGGCAGCCCTATGGCTACACCTTC. The complete variable domain, with remaining parts taken from reference TRBV19 and TRBJ1-2, reads DGGITQSPKYLFRKEGQNVTLSCEQNLNHDAMYWYRQDPGQGLRLIYYSQIVNDFQKGDIAEGYSVSREKKESFPLTVTSAQKNPTAFYLCASSIGGGQPYGYTFGSGTRLTVV.

CDR3 coding DNA: TGTGCCAGCAGCTCAACGAGACAGGGTCGAAGGGAAAAACTGTTTTTT. Residues: CASSSTRQGRREKLFF. The gene calls are TRBV5-4 and TRBJ1-4, with 7 positions matching TRBD1. V gave up 3 bases and J gave up 8 bases; unmatched junction bases: 13. This CDR3 spans 16 amino acids. Germline V gene data show CDR1 as SGHNT and CDR2 as YYREEE (reference sequence).

The chain employs TRBV28 and TRBJ2-1, with 12 bases identical to TRBD2. CDR1 and CDR2 from the germline V gene are MDHEN and SYDVKM. Germline trimming cut 7 bases from V and 8 bases from J; bases unmatched to any gene: 18. The CDR3 is 18 residues long. CDR3 nucleotide sequence: TGTGCCAGCACCCCGCGGGGGCTAGCGGGAGGGCCATTCGATGAGCAGTTCTTC. Its translation: CASTPRGLAGGPFDEQFF. Based on the CDR3 plus reference TRBV28 and TRBJ2-1, the full variable domain is DVKVTQSSRYLVKRTGEKVFLECVQDMDHENMFWYRQDPGLGLRLIYFSYDVKMKEKGDIPEGYSVSREKKERFSLILESASTNQTSMYLCASTPRGLAGGPFDEQFFGPGTRLTVL.

Only a few counts were recorded for this clone. This rearrangement joins TRBV5-5 to TRBJ2-1; 10 bases are a match to TRBD1. The V and J ends lost 4 bases and 5 bases, in that order; junction bases with no gene match: 3. In germline, CDR1 is SGHKS, CDR2 YYEKEE (reference sequence). This CDR3 region has 14 residues. CDR3 sequence reads: CASSRGQGNNEQFF. Written as DNA, the CDR3 is TGTGCCAGCAGCCGGGGACAGGGGAACAATGAGCAGTTCTTC.

The genes are TRBV28 and TRBJ2-7; D might be TRBD2 (5 bases). Germline CDR1 is MDHEN and CDR2 is SYDVKM. Trimming took off 3 bases at V and 5 bases at J, with 17 bases between the two ends. CDR3 size: 15 residues. In nucleotides, the CDR3 is TGTGCCAGCAGTTTCGGACCCGAGAGGGTCAACGAGCAGTACTTC. Protein: CASSFGPERVNEQYF.

The chain has TRBV7-7 and TRBJ2-7; D unresolved. CDR3 length equals 14 residues. The V gene lost 0 bases and the J gene lost 0 bases, with 6 bases spanning the gap. Germline values: CDR1 SSHAT, CDR2 FNYEAQ (reference sequence). As DNA, the CDR3 is TGTGCCAGCAGCTTAGCACCGAGCTCCTACGAGCAGTACTTC. As protein: CASSLAPSSYEQYF. The full variable domain, in which reference TRBV7-7 and TRBJ2-7 provide the parts outside the CDR3, is GAGVSQSPRYKVTKRGQDVTLRCDPISSHATLYWYQQALGQGPEFLTYFNYEAQPDKSGLPSDRFSAERPEGSISTLTIQRTEQRDSAMYRCASSLAPSSYEQYFGPGTRLTVT.

The V gene is TRBV24-1, the J gene TRBJ1-3, with 7 nucleotides matching TRBD1. Per germline, CDR1 KGHDR and CDR2 SFDVKD. This CDR3 is built from 17 residues. The ends lost 0 bases at V and 4 bases at J; junction bases unmatched: 8. The CDR3 nucleotides read TGTGCCACCAGTGATTTGCGCACAGGGGTAGACGGAAACACCATATATTTT. Translation gives CATSDLRTGVDGNTIYF.

The genes are TRBV6-1 and TRBJ1-2; D gene uncertain. The germline V gene encodes CDR1 MNHNS and CDR2 SASEGT. V was pared by 2 bases and J by 4 bases, with 8 bases between. The CDR3 is made up of 13 amino acids. The DNA for the CDR3 is TGTGCCAGCAGTGAAACGGGGTCCTATGGCTACACCTTC. It is translated as CASSETGSYGYTF.